This T cell receptor (beta chain) was recorded in a study of cytomegalovirus exposure and HLA in healthy donors. Germline V gene sequence: CDR1 SGHTA, CDR2 FQGNSA. The V and J ends lost 2 bases and 0 bases respectively, with 8 bases between them. The CDR3 runs 15 residues. The PCR employed 60 Vbeta primers together with 13 Jbeta primers. Some clones are missing from TCRdb's copy, which holds only in-frame ones; the method was immunoSEQ multiplex PCR. Seen here are 110,000 to 150,000 clones, 76% observed once, and the top ten hold roughly 1.6%. Study-level results: Later on, an analysis showed TCR association rates differing by HLA locus, with DRB1 the most and HLA-C the fewest. Common viral pathogens seemed to be connected with several of the most significant clusters, according to a later analysis.

This clone turned up a few times. The antigen is not known. The chain has TRBV7-2 and TRBJ1-3; tentative D call: TRBD1 (6 bases). Source material: PBMCs. This TCR was recovered from a middle-aged woman in good health and CMV-seronegative. The CDR3 here is CASSLRGGSGNTIYF. The CDR3 region has the DNA TGTGCCAGCAGCTTAAGAGGGGGCTCTGGAAACACCATATATTTT.